One sample yielded the 9 T cell receptor delta chains listed below, sequenced in a study of γδ T cells in repeated Plasmodium falciparum infection. Flow sorting of PBMC yielded separate Vgamma9/Vdelta2+ and Vdelta2-negative gammadelta T cell populations for bulk repertoire analysis. TCRdb redid the clone calls on the multiplex PCR reads with CATT. The sample shows some 100,000 delta-chain clones, over 1.1% of them seen only once. Sequenced sample: gamma-delta T cells from blood. These receptor sequences come from a pool of human donors (malaria-infected and uninfected, not separated).

In the case of this clone: The identical CDR3 is also encoded by other nucleotide sequences in the sample. This rearrangement joins TRDV2 to TRDJ1; 11 nucleotides line up with TRDD3. TCRdb gives no J gene; it was assigned here by matching the DNA to germline. The V segment lost 3 bases and the J segment 3 bases; nucleotides outside the gene matches: 20. This CDR3 has 20 amino acids. The germline V gene encodes CDR1 GEAIGNYY and CDR2 EKD. The CDR3 coding sequence is TGTGCCTGTGACTCGTACTCACTGGGGGATAAGTCAGGGCGAGCCGATAAACTCATCTTT. This codes for CACDSYSLGDKSGRADKLIF.

Only a few counts were recorded for this clone. For this DNA, TCRdb reports the protein of a much larger clone, which diverges at residue 16, most likely from a read error; the protein presented here is translated directly from the DNA. The chain has TRDV1 and TRDJ1, with 10 bases matching TRDD3. Matching the DNA to germline supplied the J gene, which TCRdb does not give. This CDR3 comprises 20 residues. Germline-derived CDR1 and CDR2 are TSWWSYY and QGS. CDR3 sequence reads: CALGELGRWGILRYTGKLIF. CDR3 DNA: TGTGCTCTTGGGGAACTTGGAAGATGGGGGATACTTAGGTACACCGGTAAACTCATCTTT.

This clone was observed at least ten times. One end of the junction fails to match germline, which may point to a read error. The chain employs TRDV1 and TRDJ1; TRDD2 or TRDD3 may be the D gene (5 bases each). The CDR3 has 14 residues. Germline-derived CDR1 and CDR2 are TSWWSYY and QGS. CDR3 bases: TGTGCTCTGATTCCTCCCCCCGATACCGGTAAACTCATCTTT. Translated, it gives CALIPPPDTGKLIF.

This clone has only a few counts. The mismatch at residue 11 between this DNA's translation and the TCRdb protein of a much larger clone likely reflects a read error; the protein shown is translated from the DNA. The chain links TRDV3 to TRDJ1; a possible D gene is TRDD2 (7 bases). TCRdb supplies no J gene; here it was assigned by aligning the nucleotide sequence to germline. CDR3 length equals 19 residues. V was shortened by 3 bases and J by 0 bases, with 29 bases between the two germline ends. CDR1 is TVYSNPD, CDR2 GDNSRS, per germline (reference sequence). The CDR3 loop reads CAFPLPFAGEAPYTDKLIF. The CDR3, as DNA: TGTGCCTTCCCCCTTCCTTTTGCGGGGGAAGCTCCTTACACCGATAAACTCATCTTT.

On this clone itself: The TCRdb protein comes from a much larger clone and disagrees with this DNA's translation at residue 5, likely due to a read error; the protein given here is derived from the DNA. This chain uses TRDV1 with TRDJ1; D remains ambiguous. The J gene, not given by TCRdb, was assigned here from a germline match of the nucleotide sequence. CDR1 is TSWWSYY, CDR2 QGS, per germline. Trimming took 5 bases from V and 0 from J, leaving 7 bases between them. CDR3 length: 13 amino acids. CDR3: CALGQAYTDKLIF. The CDR3 DNA reads TGTGCTCTTGGGCAAGCCTACACCGATAAACTCATCTTT.

This clone was detected only a few times. The protein recorded in TCRdb matches a much larger clone and deviates from this DNA's translation at residue 6, suggesting a read error; the protein here is obtained by translating the DNA. V gene TRDV1 combines with J gene TRDJ1; TRDD2 agrees at 9 bases. In the absence of a J gene in TCRdb, the DNA was matched to germline to assign it here. From germline, CDR1 is TSWWSYY and CDR2 QGS. This CDR3 is 23 amino acids long. Trimming removed 2 bases from V and 3 bases from J; junction bases left unmatched: 28. In DNA, the CDR3 is TGTGCTCTTGGGGAATTCCCCCCTTCCTACAAGGCCCCGATCAGGAAGGTTTCCGATAAACTCATCTTT. This gives the protein CALGEFPPSYKAPIRKVSDKLIF.

This clone has more than one count but fewer than ten. A far larger clone is a single base away, which makes a read error likely. The same CDR3 arises from other DNA sequences in this sample as well. The rearrangement joins TRAV38-2/DV8 to TRDJ1; D unresolved. V gave up 3 bases and J gave up 0 bases, with 18 bases separating them. Germline values: CDR1 TSESDYY, CDR2 QEAYKQQN. The CDR3 has 17 residues. CDR3 residues: CAYRTHPTAPYTDKLIF. The CDR3 bases are TGTGCTTATAGGACCCACCCCACGGCCCCCTACACCGATAAACTCATCTTT.

Regarding this clone: TCRdb's protein, taken from a much larger clone, differs from this DNA's translation at residue 20, likely owing to a read error; the protein displayed comes from the DNA. This sequence joins TRDV1 and TRDJ1; 12 nucleotides agree with TRDD3. Germline matching of the DNA provided the J gene here, since TCRdb leaves it blank. The CDR3 totals 25 residues. Germline V gives CDR1 TSWWSYY, CDR2 QGS. The chain's CDR3 is CALDSLQSTGGYSNAKKPYADKLIF. In DNA, the CDR3 is TGTGCCCTTGATTCCCTACAATCTACTGGGGGATACTCCAACGCCAAAAAACCGTACGCCGATAAACTCATCTTT.

Note on this clone: A far larger clone is one nucleotide away, so this likely arose from a read error. Other DNA sequences from this sample encode an identical CDR3 as well. V usage is TRDV2 and J usage is TRDJ1; D ambiguous. This CDR3 spans 16 amino acids. CDR1 and CDR2 from the germline V gene are GEAIGNYY and EKD. The CDR3 loop is CACDPTKGLYTDKLIF. As DNA, the CDR3 is TGCGCCTGTGACCCGACGAAGGGGTTGTACACCGATAAACTCATCTTT.